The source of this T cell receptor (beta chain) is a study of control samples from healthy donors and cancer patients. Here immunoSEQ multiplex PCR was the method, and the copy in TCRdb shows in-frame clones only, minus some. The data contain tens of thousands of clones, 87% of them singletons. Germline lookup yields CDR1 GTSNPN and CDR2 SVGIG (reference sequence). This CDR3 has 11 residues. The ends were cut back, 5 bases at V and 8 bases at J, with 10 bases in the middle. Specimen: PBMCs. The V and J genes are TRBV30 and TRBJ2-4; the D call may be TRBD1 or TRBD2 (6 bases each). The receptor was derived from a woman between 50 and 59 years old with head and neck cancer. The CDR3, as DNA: TGTGCCTGGGCAAGGGGGGACATTCAGTACTTC. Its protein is CAWARGDIQYF.